In its sample, the clone carrying this TCR beta chain was seen a few times. Its antigen is unidentified. Carried by the TCR beta cDNA libraries were unique molecular identifiers. The T cell input of roughly 1 to 11 million gave roughly 460,000 cDNA molecules. TCRdb processed the PCR reads anew with MiXCR; each CDR3 protein has one entry. Of 350,000 to 450,000 distinct CDR3 sequences in the sample, roughly 38% were seen once. Germline V lookup: CDR1 SEHNR, CDR2 FQNEAQ (reference sequence). The CDR3 runs 15 residues. V lost 5 bases and J lost 1, with 12 bases in between. This entry belongs to a study of post-analysis software for immune sequencing data. For the study at large: The study covered relapsing-remitting, secondary progressive and progressive-relapsing courses of multiple sclerosis.

Findings and limits, study-wide: Comparison with controls showed significantly lower normalized Chao1 diversity in multiple sclerosis patients. Under F measure analysis, samples from one preparation batch co-clustered strongly. Patients had higher frequencies than controls of a handful of TRBV segments, including TRBV5-6, TRBV5-1 and TRBV20-1.

The gene calls are TRBV7-9 and TRBJ2-1; D might be TRBD2 (5 bases). The receptor's source is a girl aged 2 to 9 with multiple sclerosis. Sequences were obtained from blood. The CDR3 DNA is TGTGCCAGCAGCCCCCGGTGGGAGTCCTACAATGAGCAGTTCTTC. Its translation: CASSPRWESYNEQFF. The complete variable domain, with remaining parts taken from reference TRBV7-9 and TRBJ2-1, reads DTGVSQNPRHKITKRGQNVTFRCDPISEHNRLYWYRQTLGQGPEFLTYFQNEAQLEKSRLLSDRFSAERPKGSFSTLEIQRTEQGDSAMYLCASSPRWESYNEQFFGPGTRLTVL.